This TCR beta chain derives from a study of T-cell reconstitution after alpha-beta-depleted transplantation in children. General observations from the study: Several hundred expanded graft clones reportedly supplied alpha-beta T cells about two months after transplant.

There are a few counts of this clonotype. Its target is unknown. Per germline, CDR1 MDHEN and CDR2 SYDVKM. V dropped 4 bases and J dropped 8; count of bases not matched to a gene: 17. CDR3 size: 17 residues. This sample's TCRbeta library carried unique molecular identifier barcodes. TCRdb itself ran the PCR reads through MiXCR, one entry per CDR3 protein. The sample lists fewer than 700,000 distinct CDR3 sequences, roughly 13% occurring once. Specimen: PBMCs, mostly from graft donor cells, collected 360 days after TCRalphabeta/CD19-depleted stem cell transplant. The chain has TRBV28 and TRBJ2-1; TRBD2 agrees at 7 bases. This clonotype was obtained from a male patient aged 5 to 17 who had a stem cell transplant for acute myeloid leukemia, so the T cells may come from the graft donor. The CDR3 sequence: CASSSPFGGSNRDEQFF. The CDR3 DNA is TGTGCCAGCAGTTCCCCTTTCGGGGGGTCGAATCGGGATGAGCAGTTCTTC.